Sequencing of this T cell receptor (beta chain) was carried out in a study of blood T cell dynamics during melanoma immunotherapy. V was trimmed by 0 bases and J by 2 bases, leaving 8 bases between them. Germline CDR1 and CDR2: SGHDT and YYEEEE. CDR3 length: 14 amino acids. Documented time point: week 3, after first cycle of checkpoint inhibitor. TCRdb's table, derived via immunoSEQ multiplex PCR, lists solely in-frame clones and lacks some. The table lists 25,000 to 30,000 clones, approximately 80% of them singletons, with about 9.3% in the top ten. Source: blood, taken from a patient treated with checkpoint blockade. The sequence came from a human donor with melanoma. The rearrangement joins TRBV5-6 to TRBJ2-5; D is uncertain. CDR3 sequence: CASSLGPGQETQYF. The CDR3 coding sequence is TGTGCCAGCAGCTTGGGGCCCGGACAAGAGACCCAGTACTTC.